This T cell receptor beta chain was captured in a study of cytomegalovirus exposure and HLA in healthy donors. V shed 7 bases and J 10 bases; nucleotides not matched to a gene: 8. The CDR3 extends over 13 amino acids. Germline CDR1 MNHEY, CDR2 SMNVEV (reference sequence). It was with 60 Vbeta and 13 Jbeta primers that the PCR ran. Profiling relied on immunoSEQ multiplex PCR, and the TCRdb table lists in-frame clones only, not all of them. There are a few hundred thousand clones in the sample; 81% occur only once, and around 8.6% lies in the top ten. Whole-study results and caveats: Exclusion applied to some V segments, including TRBV6-2 and TRBV6-3, as they were indistinguishable.

This clone appeared a few times. The antigen is undetermined. The chain couples TRBV27 to TRBJ2-3; 10 bases align to TRBD2. Sequenced sample: PBMCs. The receptor's source is an older woman in good health and CMV-seropositive. CDR3 nucleotide sequence: TGTGCCAGCAAGCGGGAGGGCCAAAGGTCGCAGTATTTT. Translation gives CASKREGQRSQYF.